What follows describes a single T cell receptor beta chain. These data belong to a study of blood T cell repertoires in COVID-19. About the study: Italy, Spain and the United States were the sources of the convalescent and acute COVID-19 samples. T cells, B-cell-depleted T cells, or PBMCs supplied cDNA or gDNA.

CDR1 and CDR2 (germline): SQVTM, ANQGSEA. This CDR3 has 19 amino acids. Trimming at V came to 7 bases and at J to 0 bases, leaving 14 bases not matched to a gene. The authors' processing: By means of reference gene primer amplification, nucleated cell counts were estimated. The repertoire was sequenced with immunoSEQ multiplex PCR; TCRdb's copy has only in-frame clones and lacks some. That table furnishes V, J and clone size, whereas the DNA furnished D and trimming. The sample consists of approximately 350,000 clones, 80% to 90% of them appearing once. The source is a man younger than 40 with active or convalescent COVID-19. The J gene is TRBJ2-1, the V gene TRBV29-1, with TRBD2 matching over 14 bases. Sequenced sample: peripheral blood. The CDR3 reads CSAAGTSGGTRSSYNEQFF. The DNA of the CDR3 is TGCAGCGCCGCCGGGACTAGCGGGGGCACAAGGAGCTCCTACAATGAGCAGTTCTTC.